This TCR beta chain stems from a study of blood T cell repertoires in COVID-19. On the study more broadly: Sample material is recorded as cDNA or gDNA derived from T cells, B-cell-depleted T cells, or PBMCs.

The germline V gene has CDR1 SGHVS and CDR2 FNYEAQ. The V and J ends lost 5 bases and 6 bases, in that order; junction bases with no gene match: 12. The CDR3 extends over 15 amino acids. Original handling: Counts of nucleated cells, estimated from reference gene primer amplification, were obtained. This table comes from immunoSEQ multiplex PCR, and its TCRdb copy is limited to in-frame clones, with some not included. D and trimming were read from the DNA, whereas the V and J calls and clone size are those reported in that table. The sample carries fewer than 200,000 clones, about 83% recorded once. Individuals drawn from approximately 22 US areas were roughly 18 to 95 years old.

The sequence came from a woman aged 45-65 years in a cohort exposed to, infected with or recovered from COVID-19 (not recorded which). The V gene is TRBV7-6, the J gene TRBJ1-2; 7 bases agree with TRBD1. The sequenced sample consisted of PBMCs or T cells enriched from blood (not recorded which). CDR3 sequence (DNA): TGTGCCAGCAGCAGATCCCGGGACAGCCAGCATGGCTACACCTTC. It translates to CASSRSRDSQHGYTF. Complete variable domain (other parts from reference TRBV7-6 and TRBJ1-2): GAGVSQSPRYKVTKRGQDVALRCDPISGHVSLYWYRQALGQGPEFLTYFNYEAQQDKSGLPNDRFSAERPEGSISTLTIQRTEQRDSAMYRCASSRSRDSQHGYTFGSGTRLTVV.